This is a list of T cell receptor beta chains from one sample in a study of radiation and T cells in renal cell carcinoma. Some clones are missing from TCRdb's copy, which holds only in-frame ones; the method was immunoSEQ multiplex PCR. Here the sample spans about 76,000 clones, around 89% being singletons. This specimen was blood, taken from a patient whose treatment included radiotherapy and nephrectomy. All receptors come from a woman aged 70 to 79 with renal cell carcinoma. The CDR3 runs from the conserved cysteine through the conserved F or W. A D gene is named only where the DNA matches it firmly. The size entry is marked missing in some rows and otherwise reads once, few, many or a size class.

abundance	v_gene	d_gene	j_gene	CDR3nt	CDR3aa
NA	TRBV4-1	TRBD2	TRBJ2-1	TGCGCCAGCAGCCACGATCCGGGGGGTTACAATGAGCAGTTCTTC	CASSHDPGGYNEQFF
NA	TRBV11-2	NA	TRBJ2-7	TGTGCCAGCAGCTCTTTAAGGACGGCGAGCTCCTACGAGCAGTACTTC	CASSSLRTASSYEQYF
NA	TRBV19	NA	TRBJ2-7	TGTGCCAGTAGTAAAGAGGCCACCTACGAGCAGTACTTC	CASSKEATYEQYF
NA	TRBV2	TRBD1	TRBJ1-4	TGTGCCAGCATGGGTGGGGGGACAGGGAATGAAAAACTGTTTTTT	CASMGGGTGNEKLFF
NA	TRBV5-4	NA	TRBJ2-5	TGTGCCAGTCAAAGGTGGGGGTATCAAGAGACCCAGTACTTC	CASQRWGYQETQYF
NA	TRBV4-1	TRBD2	TRBJ2-1	TGCGCCAGCAGCCCCACGGGGACTAGCGTTGTGCATGAGCAGTTCTTC	CASSPTGTSVVHEQFF
NA	TRBV19	TRBD1	TRBJ2-5	TGTGCCAGTAGTCTGGACAGGGGGTTGGAGACCCAGTACTTC	CASSLDRGLETQYF
NA	TRBV7-6	NA	TRBJ1-6	TGTGCCAGCAGCTTAGGTGGGCAGGGGCGAAATTCACCCCTCCACTTT	CASSLGGQGRNSPLHF
once	TRBV4-1	NA	TRBJ1-6	TGCGCCAGCAGCCAACAGGTCTTGAATTCACCCCTCCACTTT	CASSQQVLNSPLHF
NA	TRBV18	NA	TRBJ2-7	TGTGCCAGCTCACCCCTGGGGGGCGTTCTACTCGAAAGCTCCTACGAGCAGTACTTC	CASSPLGGVLLESSYEQYF
NA	TRBV2	NA	TRBJ1-5	TGTGCCAGCAGTGAAGGGGATTACAATCAGCCCCAGCATTTT	CASSEGDYNQPQHF
NA	TRBV15	NA	TRBJ1-1	TGTGCCACCAGCACCCCGGGCCTGAACACTGAAGCTTTCTTT	CATSTPGLNTEAFF
NA	TRBV7-2	NA	TRBJ1-2	TGTGCCAGCAGCTTAGACTCCGGGAGGGATGTCTATGGCTACACCTTC	CASSLDSGRDVYGYTF
NA	TRBV30	NA	TRBJ1-2	TGTGCCTGGAGTGTACCCGGGGGCCCCAACTATGGCTACACCTTC	CAWSVPGGPNYGYTF
NA	TRBV6-1	NA	TRBJ1-3	TGTGCCAGCAGTGAAGGTCTGGCCAGCTTTTCGTCTGGAAACACCATATATTTT	CASSEGLASFSSGNTIYF
few	TRBV9	NA	TRBJ1-1	TGTGCCAGCAGCGTCCCGATTAGCACTGAAGCTTTCTTT	CASSVPISTEAFF
NA	TRBV5-1	TRBD1	TRBJ1-1	TGCGCCAGCAGCATTACCAGGGGGCACACTGAAGCTTTCTTT	CASSITRGHTEAFF
NA	TRBV27	NA	TRBJ1-4	TGTGCCAGCAGTCCTCACACCAGTCGGTTAGGTAATGAAAAACTGTTTTTT	CASSPHTSRLGNEKLFF
NA	TRBV2	NA	TRBJ2-3	TGTGCCAGCAGTGAGGGGAGGTATCGGGGCCCCACTAGCACAGATACGCAGTATTTT	CASSEGRYRGPTSTDTQYF
NA	TRBV9	TRBD1	TRBJ2-5	TGTGCCAGCAGCGTAGGAGGACAGGGGGCTATAGAGACCCAGTACTTC	CASSVGGQGAIETQYF
NA	TRBV11-1	NA	TRBJ2-3	TGTGCCAGCAGCTCTCCTCGACAGGTGACAGATACGCAGTATTTT	CASSSPRQVTDTQYF
NA	TRBV4-3	NA	TRBJ2-7	TGCGCCAGCAGCCAGACTAGGGGCCTTCTCCAGCAGTACTTC	CASSQTRGLLQQYF
NA	TRBV14	NA	TRBJ1-6	TGTGCCAGCAGCCAAAAATGGGGTATAACCCTCCACTTT	CASSQKWGITLHF
NA	TRBV11-1	TRBD2	TRBJ2-7	TGTGCCAGCAGCCGGACTAGCGGGGACCACTACGAGCAGTACTTC	CASSRTSGDHYEQYF
NA	TRBV29-1	NA	TRBJ1-2	TGCAGCGTTGGGTTCAGGGACGGACCCCTCTTC	CSVGFRDGPLF
NA	TRBV6-6	TRBD1	TRBJ1-6	TGTGCCAGCAGTTATGGGACAGGGGCTTCACCCCTCCACTTT	CASSYGTGASPLHF
NA	TRBV5-1	NA	TRBJ2-1	TGCGCCAGCAGCTTGGCCGTGACCCCGGGTGAGCAGTTCTTC	CASSLAVTPGEQFF
NA	TRBV25-1	TRBD1	TRBJ1-2	TGTGCCAGCAAACGGACAGGGGGCGACTACACCTTC	CASKRTGGDYTF
NA	TRBV11-1	TRBD2	TRBJ2-1	TGTGCCAGCAGCCAGCGGGGAAACTACAATGAGCAGTTCTTC	CASSQRGNYNEQFF
NA	TRBV11-3	TRBD1	TRBJ2-7	TGTGCCAGCAGCCCTGCGGCAGGGGGAATCCACGAGCAGTACTTC	CASSPAAGGIHEQYF
NA	TRBV18	NA	TRBJ2-5	TGTGCCAGCTCACCACCGGGAGAGACCCAGTACTTC	CASSPPGETQYF
NA	TRBV7-2	TRBD2	TRBJ2-1	TGTGCCAGCAGCTTAGTTCCCACTAGCGGGGGGGCCCGAGAGCAGTTCTTC	CASSLVPTSGGAREQFF
NA	TRBV7-2	NA	TRBJ1-2	TGTGCCAGCAGCTTAGAGATCCGGGCAAACTATGGCTACACCTTC	CASSLEIRANYGYTF
once	TRBV7-3	TRBD1	TRBJ1-2	TGTGCCAGCAGCCCCCGGGACAGAAACTATGGCTACACCTTC	CASSPRDRNYGYTF
NA	TRBV30	NA	TRBJ1-6	TGTGCCTGGAGGCCCGGGGTAGGTAATTCACCCCTCCACTTT	CAWRPGVGNSPLHF
once	TRBV4-3	NA	TRBJ2-3	TGCGCCAGCAGCCATTCCCCCCCGGGTGGCACAGATACGCAGTATTTT	CASSHSPPGGTDTQYF
NA	TRBV19	NA	TRBJ2-1	TGTGCCAGTAGTATATGGAGCGGGCGAGGCAATGAGCAGTTCTTC	CASSIWSGRGNEQFF
NA	TRBV6-1	NA	TRBJ1-1	TGTGCCAGCAGTGAAATTAGGGGGGCCACTGAAGCTTTCTTT	CASSEIRGATEAFF
NA	TRBV7-9	TRBD1	TRBJ1-5	TGTGCCAGCAGCATTTCAGGGGGGGATAGCAATCAGCCCCAGCATTTT	CASSISGGDSNQPQHF
NA	TRBV6-5	NA	TRBJ1-2	TGTGCCAGCAGCGGCCGACAGAACTATGGCTACACCTTC	CASSGRQNYGYTF
NA	TRBV27	NA	TRBJ1-5	TGTGCCAGCAGAGTTGACAGAAGCAATCAGCCCCAGCATTTT	CASRVDRSNQPQHF
NA	TRBV7-3	NA	TRBJ1-2	TGTGCCAGCAGCCCGACACAGGGCGACTACACCTTC	CASSPTQGDYTF
NA	TRBV27	NA	TRBJ1-3	TGTGCCAGCAGTTTCAGGGGATCTGGAAACACCATATATTTT	CASSFRGSGNTIYF
NA	TRBV27	TRBD2	TRBJ2-7	TGTGCCAGCAGTCCAGGACTAGCGGGGGGGAACTACGAGCAGTACTTC	CASSPGLAGGNYEQYF
NA	TRBV29-1	NA	TRBJ2-5	TGCAGCGTTGATTATCAAGAGACCCAGTACTTC	CSVDYQETQYF
NA	TRBV4-1	TRBD2	TRBJ2-1	TGCGCCAGCAGCCAAGACATTAGCGGGGGCAGGGATGAGCAGTTCTTC	CASSQDISGGRDEQFF
NA	TRBV27	TRBD2	TRBJ2-2	TGTGCCAGCAGTTTAACCTCGCTAGCGGGGGGCCCCGGGGAGCTGTTTTTT	CASSLTSLAGGPGELFF
NA	TRBV7-3	TRBD2	TRBJ2-1	TGTGCCAGCAGCTTAATCCCGTCCCCCCTAGCGGCATCCTACAATGAGCAGTTCTTC	CASSLIPSPLAASYNEQFF